What follows are 23 T cell receptor beta chains derived from one specimen sequenced in a study of identical twins. TCRdb used MiXCR to reprocess the 5' RACE reads, holding one entry per CDR3 protein. The data contain roughly 1.6 million distinct CDR3 sequences, less than 40% of them singletons. Sequencing was done on a sample of cord blood. These receptors were collected from a newborn girl in good health.

This clonotype was found many times. CDR3 bases: TGTGCCATCAGTGAGTCGAACAGGGGGCTCGACGAGCAGTACTTC. Translating gives CAISESNRGLDEQYF. V usage is TRBV10-3 and J usage is TRBJ2-7; TRBD1 matches 9 bases. The CDR3 runs 15 residues. In germline, CDR1 is ENHRY, CDR2 SYGVKD. Trimming removed 0 bases from V and 5 bases from J; junction bases left unmatched: 5.

This clonotype showed up many times. This CDR3 is CASSFTVSTGNYPYEQYF. The CDR3 bases are TGCGCCAGCAGCTTCACCGTTTCGACGGGGAACTATCCCTACGAGCAGTACTTC. The chain recombines TRBV5-1 with TRBJ2-7, with D tentatively TRBD2 (5 bases). The CDR3 has 18 residues. Germline lookup yields CDR1 SGHRS and CDR2 YFSETQ. V shed 2 bases and J shed 2 bases, with 23 bases lying between them.

This clonotype was observed a few times. This chain connects TRBV13 to TRBJ2-3, with D tentatively TRBD1 or TRBD2 (5 bases each). The length of the CDR3 is 16 residues. Between the trimmed V and J ends, which lost 4 bases and 0 bases, there was a span of 14 bases. In germline, CDR1 is PRHDT, CDR2 FYEKMQ (reference sequence). This chain's CDR3 is CASSSRGAGSTDTQYF. The CDR3 DNA reads as TGTGCCAGCAGCTCCCGGGGAGCAGGGAGCACAGATACGCAGTATTTT.

This chain joins TRBV5-1 and TRBJ1-2, with 7 bases that match TRBD1. The CDR3 consists of 16 residues. The V segment lost 0 bases and the J segment 4 bases; nucleotides outside the gene matches: 9. In germline, CDR1 is SGHRS, CDR2 YFSETQ. The CDR3 DNA sequence: TGCGCCAGCAGCTTGGTGGGCACAGGGGCGGTCTATGGCTACACCTTC. This sequence encodes CASSLVGTGAVYGYTF.

The gene calls are TRBV14 and TRBJ2-2, with D hard to call. Germline loops: CDR1 SGHDN, CDR2 FVKESK. This CDR3 comprises 16 residues. With 1 base removed from V and 2 bases from J, the gap between germline ends came to 11 bases. The CDR3 reads CASSQVYLINTGELFF. The DNA for the CDR3 is TGTGCCAGCAGCCAAGTTTACCTTATTAACACCGGGGAGCTGTTTTTT. The whole variable domain, filled in from reference TRBV14 and TRBJ2-2, reads EAGVTQFPSHSVIEKGQTVTLRCDPISGHDNLYWYRRVMGKEIKFLLHFVKESKQDESGMPNNRFLAERTGGTYSTLKVQPAELEDSGVYFCASSQVYLINTGELFFGEGSRLTVL.

The table lists this clonotype with a few counts. The J gene is TRBJ2-1, the V gene TRBV4-1, with 7 positions matching TRBD2. V lost 3 bases to trimming and J lost 5 bases; unmatched junction nucleotides: 10. Germline V CDR1 and CDR2: MGHRA, YSYEKL. The CDR3 totals 16 residues. The CDR3 region has the DNA TGCGCCAGCAGCCAGGTCCTAGCGGCGCTTAACAATGAGCAGTTCTTC. Amino acid sequence: CASSQVLAALNNEQFF.

This clonotype was seen a few times. The genes are TRBV5-1 and TRBJ2-1, with D possibly being TRBD2 (6 bases). The germline V gene encodes CDR1 SGHRS and CDR2 YFSETQ. The CDR3 spans 16 residues. V was trimmed by 3 bases and J by 4 bases, leaving 17 bases between them. This CDR3 reads CASSSLGLWGYNEQFF. The DNA of the CDR3 is TGCGCCAGCAGCTCCCTAGGACTATGGGGATACAATGAGCAGTTCTTC.

This clonotype was recorded a few times. CDR3 protein: CAISEETGLPYEQYF. The CDR3 DNA reads as TGTGCCATCAGTGAGGAGACAGGGCTTCCCTACGAGCAGTACTTC. The chain is built from TRBV10-3 and TRBJ2-7, with 7 bases matching TRBD1. Per the germline V gene, CDR1 is ENHRY and CDR2 is SYGVKD. V was clipped by 2 bases and J by 2 bases; unmatched bases: 6. The CDR3 consists of 15 residues.

This clonotype was seen only a few times. The chain carries TRBV29-1 and TRBJ2-1; D is ambiguous. The V end lost 4 bases, the J end lost 9 bases, and 10 bases lay between the germline ends. The CDR3 length is 11 residues. Germline assignment: CDR1 SQVTM and CDR2 ANQGSEA. The CDR3 region is CSVGSKGEQFF. The CDR3 region has the DNA TGCAGCGTTGGCTCTAAAGGTGAGCAGTTCTTC.

The gene calls are TRBV28 and TRBJ2-5, with TRBD1 matching over 7 bases. The CDR3 extends over 16 amino acids. V shed 7 bases and J 7 bases; nucleotides not matched to a gene: 18. Germline CDR1 MDHEN, CDR2 SYDVKM. The CDR3 nucleotides read TGTGCCAGCACTCTAACCGGGACAGCAGTCTCAGTGACCCAGTACTTC. The encoded protein is CASTLTGTAVSVTQYF.

V and J are TRBV20-1 and TRBJ2-7; 7 bases align to TRBD2. The CDR3 is 15 residues long. Germline V gives CDR1 DFQATT, CDR2 SNEGSKA (reference sequence). V lost 6 bases to trimming and J lost 0 bases; unmatched junction nucleotides: 11. For the CDR3, the DNA is TGCAGTGCCAGGCCGAAAGCGGGGTTCTCCTACGAGCAGTACTTC. It yields the protein CSARPKAGFSYEQYF.

This sequence joins TRBV5-1 and TRBJ2-4, with 9 bases fitting TRBD2. CDR1 is SGHRS, CDR2 YFSETQ, per germline. The CDR3 has 18 amino acids. The junction had 11 bases not matched to a gene; V was cut back by 4 bases and J by 0 bases. This CDR3 is CASSPRVAGASAKNIQYF. Here the CDR3 DNA reads TGCGCCAGCAGCCCTCGGGTAGCGGGGGCGTCAGCCAAAAACATTCAGTACTTC.

The chain links TRBV29-1 to TRBJ2-7, with 14 nucleotides matching TRBD2. Trimming cost V 6 bases and J 11 bases; bases outside gene matches: 0. The germline CDR1 and CDR2 sequences are SQVTM and ANQGSEA. The CDR3 has 10 amino acids. CDR3 sequence: CSVGLAGEYF. The CDR3 coding sequence is TGCAGCGTGGGACTAGCGGGAGAGTACTTC.

This clonotype was observed a few times. This chain uses TRBV20-1 with TRBJ2-3; the match to TRBD2 covers 9 bases. Germline CDR1 is DFQATT and CDR2 is SNEGSKA (reference sequence). V dropped 6 bases and J dropped 5; count of bases not matched to a gene: 6. The CDR3 is 13 amino acids. CDR3 bases: TGCAGTGCCGAGCGGGAGGTGGAAGATACGCAGTATTTT. This sequence encodes CSAEREVEDTQYF.

This chain joins TRBV3-1 and TRBJ1-1; 10 bases agree with TRBD1. The CDR3 length is 17 residues. V shed 2 bases, J shed 0 bases, and the junction held 6 bases outside the gene matches. Germline values: CDR1 LGHDT, CDR2 YNNKEL (reference sequence). Here the CDR3 DNA reads TGTGCCAGCAGCCAACTATGGACAGGGGGGATGAACACTGAAGCTTTCTTT. Translated, it gives CASSQLWTGGMNTEAFF.

This clonotype was picked up a small number of times. The V gene is TRBV28, the J gene TRBJ2-7; a possible D gene is TRBD1 (6 bases). In germline, CDR1 is MDHEN, CDR2 SYDVKM. The V and J ends lost 10 bases and 1 base respectively, with 17 bases between them. The CDR3 extends over 14 amino acids. Written as DNA, the CDR3 is TGTGCCACATCGCCCCGGACAGAGTCCTACGAGCAGTACTTC. Translating it yields CATSPRTESYEQYF.

The chain carries TRBV4-2 and TRBJ2-3; 11 bases are a match to TRBD2. Germline V lookup: CDR1 LGHNA, CDR2 YNFKEQ. With 0 bases clipped from V and 8 bases from J, the junction kept 7 bases outside the gene matches. This CDR3 is built from 16 residues. This CDR3 reads CASSQEVAGGVLTQYF. The CDR3 DNA follows: TGTGCCAGCAGCCAAGAAGTAGCGGGGGGGGTCCTTACGCAGTATTTT.

V gene TRBV4-2 combines with J gene TRBJ2-5; TRBD1 might be the D (5 bases). The CDR3 covers 14 residues. The V gene's germline CDR1 is LGHNA and CDR2 YNFKEQ. V gave up 5 bases and J gave up 2 bases, with 12 bases separating them. CDR3 coding DNA: TGTGCCAGCAGCTCGCCGGACAAGCAAGAGACCCAGTACTTC. Translation gives CASSSPDKQETQYF.

This clonotype appeared a few times. V is TRBV7-9 and J is TRBJ1-1, with 10 bases fitting TRBD1. Trimming removed 5 bases from V and 2 bases from J; junction bases left unmatched: 8. CDR3 size: 16 residues. CDR1 and CDR2 from the germline V gene are SEHNR and FQNEAQ (reference sequence). CDR3 coding DNA: TGTGCCAGCAGCCCACCCGGGACAGGGGTTAACACTGAAGCTTTCTTT. Translation gives CASSPPGTGVNTEAFF.

This clonotype showed up just a few times. The chain employs TRBV6-1 and TRBJ1-5, with D possibly matching TRBD1 (6 bases). Germline V gene sequence: CDR1 MNHNS, CDR2 SASEGT. The V gene lost 4 bases and the J gene lost 0 bases, with 16 bases spanning the gap. This CDR3 spans 17 amino acids. This CDR3 is CASSANRDSSSNQPQHF. CDR3 coding DNA: TGTGCCAGCAGTGCAAACAGGGATTCGTCTAGCAATCAGCCCCAGCATTTT.

CDR3 sequence: CSAVRDGNQPQHF. DNA of the CDR3: TGCAGTGCTGTCCGGGACGGCAATCAGCCCCAGCATTTT. The V call is TRBV20-1, the J call TRBJ1-5, with D perhaps TRBD1 (5 bases). V lost 5 bases, J lost 2 bases, and 10 bases lay in between. The CDR3 extends over 13 amino acids. The V gene's germline CDR1 is DFQATT and CDR2 SNEGSKA (reference sequence).

This clonotype was recorded a few times. The V gene is TRBV11-2, the J gene TRBJ2-4; a possible D gene is TRBD2 (5 bases). The J call may be faulty, since TRBJ2-7 better matches the DNA end. This CDR3 has 13 amino acids. CDR1 SGHAT and CDR2 FQNNGV come from the germline V gene. CDR3 sequence reads: CASSPPSSHEQYF. The DNA for the CDR3 is TGTGCCAGCAGCCCCCCCTCTAGCCACGAGCAGTACTTC.

Many counts were recorded for this clonotype. DNA of the CDR3: TGTGCCAGCAGCTTGGGACACAAAAACATTCAGTACTTC. Amino acids: CASSLGHKNIQYF. V is TRBV5-6 and J is TRBJ2-4; D is ambiguous. Germline loops: CDR1 SGHDT, CDR2 YYEEEE. V gave up 0 bases and J gave up 3 bases, with 4 bases separating them. The CDR3 length is 13 residues.